The 29 T cell receptor beta chains below come from one sample, sequenced in a study of blood T cell repertoires in COVID-19 (dated by TCRdb to 2018 to 2021). The library was produced with the immunoSEQ multiplex PCR assay. This immuneACCESS table, as held by TCRdb, lists in-frame sequences with V and J called but not all clones. Of the missing ones, under half trace to an unresolved V gene in checked studies; the others have no known cause. This sample comprises 450,000 or so clones, nearly 90% of them detected only once. Of the sample, 0.7% to 1% falls within the top ten clones. The sequencing input was peripheral blood. Receptor source: a man aged 18 to 29 with COVID-19, enrolled during active disease.

The chain is built from TRBV29-1 and TRBJ2-5; D is perhaps TRBD1 (5 bases). The V and J ends lost 4 bases and 4 bases respectively, with 16 bases between them. CDR1 is SQVTM, CDR2 ANQGSEA, per germline. The CDR3 is made up of 14 amino acids. The CDR3 DNA is TGCAGCGTTGTTTTCCCGGACAAGGGAGAGACCCAGTACTTC. This sequence encodes CSVVFPDKGETQYF.

The V call is TRBV5-1, the J call TRBJ2-7, with TRBD1 matching 9 bases. Trimming took 4 bases from V and 6 from J; bases not matched to a gene: 8. CDR3 length: 14 amino acids. Germline CDR1 SGHRS, CDR2 YFSETQ. The CDR3 DNA follows: TGCGCCAGCAGCAGGGGACAGGGAGGACTCGAGCAGTACTTC. Protein product: CASSRGQGGLEQYF.

The V gene is TRBV2, the J gene TRBJ2-2; 11 positions agree with TRBD2. With 5 bases clipped from V and 1 base from J, the junction kept 3 bases outside the gene matches. The length of the CDR3 is 16 residues. Germline CDR1 reads SNHLY; CDR2 reads FYNNEI. The CDR3 sequence: CASSRGTSGNTGELFF. DNA of the CDR3: TGTGCCAGCAGTCGGGGGACTAGCGGGAACACCGGGGAGCTGTTTTTT.

The J gene is TRBJ2-7, the V gene TRBV30, with D perhaps TRBD1 (5 bases). Germline V gene data show CDR1 as GTSNPN and CDR2 as SVGIG (reference sequence). Between the trimmed V and J ends, which lost 0 bases and 6 bases, there was a span of 18 bases. The length of the CDR3 is 15 residues. The CDR3 loop reads CAWSVPPDIHGEQYF. In DNA, the CDR3 is TGTGCCTGGAGTGTACCTCCGGACATTCACGGCGAGCAGTACTTC.

CDR3 loop: CASSPPFRAGNNEQFF. CDR3 in DNA: TGCGCCAGCAGCCCGCCATTTAGGGCGGGAAATAATGAGCAGTTCTTC. The V call is TRBV5-1, the J call TRBJ2-1; TRBD2 is a possible D gene (6 bases). CDR1 is SGHRS and CDR2 is YFSETQ in the germline V gene. The V and J ends lost 4 bases and 7 bases respectively, with 21 bases between them. This CDR3 contains 16 residues.

The chain joins TRBV9 to TRBJ2-1, with 7 bases matching TRBD1. Germline lookup yields CDR1 SGDLS and CDR2 YYNGEE. With 0 bases clipped from V and 4 bases from J, the junction kept 4 bases outside the gene matches. The CDR3 sequence is 15 residues long. The CDR3 DNA reads TGTGCCAGCAGCGTAGGACAGGGCCAATACAATGAGCAGTTCTTC. It encodes CASSVGQGQYNEQFF.

CDR3: CASREEQGANGYTF. The CDR3 coding sequence is TGTGCCAGCAGGGAGGAGCAGGGGGCAAATGGCTACACCTTC. The chain carries TRBV6-5 and TRBJ1-2, with TRBD1 identical over 8 bases. The V segment lost 6 bases and the J segment 6 bases; nucleotides outside the gene matches: 9. This CDR3 contains 14 residues. The V gene's germline CDR1 is MNHEY and CDR2 SVGAGI.

The gene calls are TRBV28 and TRBJ2-1; 7 nucleotides align to TRBD1. V trimming: 2 bases; J trimming: 8 bases; junction bases outside the gene matches: 9. The CDR3 consists of 15 residues. Germline CDR1 and CDR2: MDHEN and SYDVKM. In DNA form, the CDR3 reads TGTGCCAGCAGTTTAGTAAGACAGGGCTGGGATGAGCAGTTCTTC. Its protein is CASSLVRQGWDEQFF.

The gene calls are TRBV28 and TRBJ1-2, with D possibly being TRBD1 (6 bases). The germline CDR1 and CDR2 sequences are MDHEN and SYDVKM. The CDR3 contains 14 residues. With 3 bases removed from V and 2 bases from J, the gap between germline ends came to 10 bases. The CDR3 DNA follows: TGTGCCAGCAGTTTGAACAGGGCCAACTATGGCTACACCTTC. This encodes CASSLNRANYGYTF.

CDR3 sequence reads: CASSLSIILAYEQYF. CDR3 bases: TGTGCCAGCAGTTTATCGATAATACTAGCCTACGAGCAGTACTTC. The chain has TRBV27 and TRBJ2-7; possible D gene TRBD2, 5 bases. CDR3 length: 15 residues. CDR1 and CDR2 (germline): MNHEY, SMNVEV (reference sequence). V dropped 0 bases and J dropped 2 bases, with 11 bases sitting between them.

J is TRBJ2-3 and V is TRBV29-1, with a weak D call TRBD1 (6 bases). The CDR3 length is 14 residues. Germline loops: CDR1 SQVTM, CDR2 ANQGSEA. V was pared by 7 bases and J by 0 bases, with 14 bases between. DNA of the CDR3: TGCAGCGCCCTGGGACACAATAGCACAGATACGCAGTATTTT. It specifies CSALGHNSTDTQYF.

The genes are TRBV11-3 and TRBJ2-7; 8 nucleotides match TRBD2. Trimming removed 4 bases from V and 7 bases from J; junction bases left unmatched: 6. The CDR3 has 13 amino acids. CDR1 and CDR2 (germline): SGHNT, YENEEA. This CDR3 reads CASSSTGGREQYF. The CDR3, as DNA: TGTGCCAGCAGCTCGACGGGAGGGAGGGAGCAGTACTTC. The variable domain in full, with the rest retrieved from reference TRBV11-3 and TRBJ2-7, is EAGVVQSPRYKIIEKKQPVAFWCNPISGHNTLYWYLQNLGQGPELLIRYENEEAVDDSQLPKDRFSAERLKGVDSTLKIQPAELGDSAVYLCASSSTGGREQYFGPGTRLTVT.

This clone showed up just a few times. The rearrangement uses TRBV7-9 and TRBJ2-1, with D unclear. V was pared by 2 bases and J by 3 bases, with 11 bases between. Per germline, CDR1 SEHNR and CDR2 FQNEAQ (reference sequence). This CDR3 contains 15 residues. In DNA form, the CDR3 reads TGTGCCAGCAGCTTATCCGGAGAGGTCTACAATGAGCAGTTCTTC. It yields the protein CASSLSGEVYNEQFF.

This clone was observed a few times. The chain uses TRBV6-6 and TRBJ2-7; 7 bases line up with TRBD2. V gave up 5 bases and J gave up 5 bases; unmatched junction bases: 9. Germline CDR1 MNHNY, CDR2 SVGAGI (reference sequence). The CDR3 runs to 14 residues. CDR3 residues: CASSVTGGSHEQYF. Written as DNA, the CDR3 is TGTGCCAGCAGTGTTACCGGGGGGTCCCACGAGCAGTACTTC.

This clone occurred once. The V call is TRBV5-1, the J call TRBJ2-7, with 8 positions matching TRBD1. The CDR3 is 15 amino acids. J lost 3 bases, V lost 0 bases, and 5 bases had no gene match. Germline V gene data show CDR1 as SGHRS and CDR2 as YFSETQ. The CDR3 loop is CASSLGGTGFYEQYF. The DNA for the CDR3 is TGCGCCAGCAGCTTGGGGGGGACAGGTTTCTACGAGCAGTACTTC.

The chain uses TRBV23-1 and TRBJ2-5, with 8 bases matching TRBD2. TRBV23-1 is assigned to the ORF class and has an uncertain function. The CDR3 sequence is 15 residues long. After removal of 7 bases from V and 5 bases from J, the junction contained 12 bases not matched to a gene. The CDR3 reads CASNHSGEGGETQYF. The CDR3 DNA reads as TGCGCCAGCAATCATAGCGGGGAGGGCGGGGAGACCCAGTACTTC.

The chain uses TRBV5-4 and TRBJ2-5, with 7 bases matching TRBD1. Germline V CDR1 and CDR2: SGHNT, YYREEE (reference sequence). Trimming at V came to 1 base and at J to 1 base, leaving 4 bases not matched to a gene. CDR3 size: 15 residues. CDR3 nucleotide sequence: TGTGCCAGCAGCTTGTATCAGGGGGTCCAAGAGACCCAGTACTTC. Encoded protein: CASSLYQGVQETQYF.

V usage is TRBV2 and J usage is TRBJ2-3; 8 bases map to TRBD2. Germline V gene lookup returns CDR1 SNHLY and CDR2 FYNNEI. The trim removed 8 bases at V and 0 bases at J, leaving 7 bases unmatched. This CDR3 contains 15 residues. CDR3 DNA sequence: TGTGCCAGCCGTCTTAGCGGGACTAGCACAGATACGCAGTATTTT. It specifies CASRLSGTSTDTQYF.

This chain links TRBV5-1 with TRBJ2-1, with TRBD1 identical over 8 bases. With 4 bases clipped from V and 9 bases from J, the junction kept 12 bases outside the gene matches. Per the germline V gene, CDR1 is SGHRS and CDR2 is YFSETQ. CDR3 length: 15 residues. The CDR3 DNA reads as TGCGCCAGCAGCACAGGGACAGGTGGTCAGGTTGAGCAGTTCTTC. Encoded protein: CASSTGTGGQVEQFF.

This chain joins TRBV10-3 and TRBJ1-3; the match to TRBD1 covers 9 bases. The CDR3 length is 15 residues. Germline-derived CDR1 and CDR2 are ENHRY and SYGVKD. The trim removed 8 bases at V and 0 bases at J, leaving 5 bases unmatched. The CDR3 DNA sequence: TGTGCCATCGGACAGGGGATCGCCTCTGGAAACACCATATATTTT. It specifies CAIGQGIASGNTIYF.

The V call is TRBV14, the J call TRBJ2-1, with 12 bases fitting TRBD1. With 1 base clipped from V and 7 bases from J, the junction kept 5 bases outside the gene matches. The CDR3 sequence is 16 residues long. Germline assignment: CDR1 SGHDN and CDR2 FVKESK. The CDR3 spells CASSQAGTGGSNEQFF. CDR3 DNA sequence: TGTGCCAGCAGCCAAGCCGGGACAGGGGGCAGTAATGAGCAGTTCTTC.

The V and J genes are TRBV9 and TRBJ2-1, with TRBD2 matching 9 bases. After removal of 0 bases from V and 10 bases from J, the junction contained 8 bases not matched to a gene. The CDR3 consists of 15 residues. Germline lookup yields CDR1 SGDLS and CDR2 YYNGEE. CDR3 in amino acids: CASSVDLAGLGEQFF. The CDR3 DNA reads as TGTGCCAGCAGCGTAGACCTAGCGGGGCTCGGGGAGCAGTTCTTC.

This clone was counted once. The rearrangement links TRBV5-5 to TRBJ2-4; 10 bases agree with TRBD2. The CDR3 runs to 19 residues. CDR1 is SGHKS, CDR2 YYEKEE, per germline (reference sequence). V gave up 2 bases and J gave up 0 bases; unmatched junction bases: 11. DNA of the CDR3: TGTGCCAGCAGCTTACTCGCCTTGCTAGCGGGAGAAGCCAAAAACATTCAGTACTTC. This encodes CASSLLALLAGEAKNIQYF.

The rearrangement uses TRBV15 and TRBJ1-2; 7 positions match TRBD1. With V trimmed by 7 bases and J by 1 base, 6 bases remained unmatched. Per germline, CDR1 LNHNV and CDR2 YYDKDF (reference sequence). This CDR3 spans 14 amino acids. CDR3 sequence (DNA): TGTGCCACCAACCCGACAGGGCTTAACTATGGCTACACCTTC. Protein: CATNPTGLNYGYTF.

The genes are TRBV7-9 and TRBJ1-2, with unresolved D. Germline CDR1 and CDR2: SEHNR and FQNEAQ (reference sequence). The CDR3 extends over 14 amino acids. V lost 2 bases and J lost 6, with 13 bases in between. In DNA form, the CDR3 reads TGTGCCAGCAGCTTATCCCCTACGCGGGATGGCTACACCTTC. Its translation: CASSLSPTRDGYTF. Full variable domain (remainder filled in from reference TRBV7-9 and TRBJ1-2): DTGVSQNPRHKITKRGQNVTFRCDPISEHNRLYWYRQTLGQGPEFLTYFQNEAQLEKSRLLSDRFSAERPKGSFSTLEIQRTEQGDSAMYLCASSLSPTRDGYTFGSGTRLTVV.

The chain combines TRBV19 with TRBJ1-1; perhaps TRBD1 as D (5 bases). The CDR3 covers 13 residues. CDR1 LNHDA and CDR2 SQIVND come from the germline V gene (reference sequence). V was cut by 5 bases and J by 4 bases, with 11 bases left in between. CDR3 nucleotides: TGTGCCAGTAGTGCCCGGGGGTTCACTGAAGCTTTCTTT. Translated, it gives CASSARGFTEAFF.

V and J are TRBV7-8 and TRBJ1-3; unclear D gene. Germline V CDR1 and CDR2: SGHVS, FQNEAQ. V was shortened by 5 bases and J by 0 bases, with 17 bases between the two germline ends. The CDR3 contains 17 residues. CDR3 sequence: CASSRELAGGSGNTIYF. The CDR3 region has the DNA TGTGCCAGCAGCCGAGAGTTGGCGGGTGGCTCTGGAAACACCATATATTTT.

The chain employs TRBV6-1 and TRBJ1-1; D gene ambiguous. The CDR3 loop spans 15 amino acids. The germline V gene has CDR1 MNHNS and CDR2 SASEGT. V shed 1 base and J shed 0 bases, with 9 bases lying between them. The CDR3 sequence: CASSEDYSLNTEAFF. The CDR3 nucleotides are TGTGCCAGCAGTGAAGATTACAGCCTGAACACTGAAGCTTTCTTT.

This clone was recorded at least ten times. The chain uses TRBV30 and TRBJ2-1; 7 positions match TRBD2. This CDR3 region has 13 residues. Germline CDR1 and CDR2: GTSNPN and SVGIG (reference sequence). V trimming: 2 bases; J trimming: 7 bases; junction bases outside the gene matches: 5. CDR3 residues: CAWSRTRSNEQFF. DNA of the CDR3: TGTGCCTGGAGTAGGACTAGGTCTAATGAGCAGTTCTTC. Filled out from reference TRBV30 and TRBJ2-1, the complete variable domain reads SQTIHQWPATLVQPVGSPLSLECTVEGTSNPNLYWYRQAAGRGLQLLFYSVGIGQISSEVPQNLSASRPQDRQFILSSKKLLLSDSGFYLCAWSRTRSNEQFFGPGTRLTVL.